This T cell receptor (beta chain) was retrieved from a study of blood T cell repertoires in COVID-19. Germline lookup yields CDR1 SGDLS and CDR2 YYNGEE. The CDR3 sequence is 17 residues long. J lost 8 bases, V lost 3 bases, and 12 bases had no gene match. The assay was immunoSEQ multiplex PCR, and TCRdb's table has in-frame clones only and misses some. Here the sample spans 200,000 to 300,000 clones, about nine tenths being singletons. V gene TRBV9 combines with J gene TRBJ2-1; TRBD2 matches at 12 bases. This receptor was identified in a young adult with COVID-19, enrolled during active disease. The sequencing input was peripheral blood. The CDR3 here is CASSATSTSGRKDEQFF. CDR3 sequence (DNA): TGTGCCAGCAGCGCGACTTCGACTAGCGGGAGAAAGGATGAGCAGTTCTTC.